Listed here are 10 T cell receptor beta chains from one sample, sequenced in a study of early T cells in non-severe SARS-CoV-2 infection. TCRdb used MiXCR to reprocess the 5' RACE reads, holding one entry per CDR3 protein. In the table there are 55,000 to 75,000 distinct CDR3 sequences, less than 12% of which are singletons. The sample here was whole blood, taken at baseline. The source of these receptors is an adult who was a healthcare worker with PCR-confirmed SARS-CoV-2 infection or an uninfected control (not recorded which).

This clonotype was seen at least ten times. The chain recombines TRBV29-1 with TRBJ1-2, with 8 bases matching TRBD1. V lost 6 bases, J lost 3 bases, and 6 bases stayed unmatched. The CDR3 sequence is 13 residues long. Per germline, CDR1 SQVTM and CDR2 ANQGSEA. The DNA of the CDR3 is TGCAGCGTGGACAGGGTGTCGGACTATGGCTACACCTTC. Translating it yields CSVDRVSDYGYTF.

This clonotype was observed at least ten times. The CDR3 nucleotides are TGTGCCAGCAGGAGCGGTCCCTCCTACAATGAGCAGTTCTTC. Protein product: CASRSGPSYNEQFF. The J gene is TRBJ2-1, the V gene TRBV6-2 or TRBV6-3, with D possibly matching TRBD2 (5 bases). This CDR3 comprises 14 residues. Germline assignment: CDR1 MNHEY and CDR2 SVGEGT. V was shortened by 6 bases and J by 0 bases, with 9 bases between the two germline ends.

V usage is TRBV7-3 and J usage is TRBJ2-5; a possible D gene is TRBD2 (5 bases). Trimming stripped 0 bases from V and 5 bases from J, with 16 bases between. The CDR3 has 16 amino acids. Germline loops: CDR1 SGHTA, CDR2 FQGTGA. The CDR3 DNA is TGTGCCAGCAGCTTAACCGGGATCCTCTTAGAGGAGACCCAGTACTTC. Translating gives CASSLTGILLEETQYF. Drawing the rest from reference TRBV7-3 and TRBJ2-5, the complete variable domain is GAGVSQTPSNKVTEKGKYVELRCDPISGHTALYWYRQSLGQGPEFLIYFQGTGAADDSGLPNDRFFAVRPEGSVSTLKIQRTERGDSAVYLCASSLTGILLEETQYFGPGTRLLVL.

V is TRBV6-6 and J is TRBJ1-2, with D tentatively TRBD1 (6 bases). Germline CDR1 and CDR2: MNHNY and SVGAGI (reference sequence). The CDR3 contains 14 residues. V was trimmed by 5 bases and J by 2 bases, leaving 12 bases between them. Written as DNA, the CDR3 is TGTGCCAGCAGTAAAAGAGGACAGAACTATGGCTACACCTTC. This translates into CASSKRGQNYGYTF.

CDR3 residues: CSAREGRGRRNTEAFF. CDR3 coding DNA: TGCAGTGCTAGAGAGGGCCGGGGGCGTCGGAACACTGAAGCTTTCTTT. The V call is TRBV20-1, the J call TRBJ1-1; a possible D gene is TRBD1 (6 bases). This CDR3 has 16 amino acids. The germline gives CDR1 DFQATT, CDR2 SNEGSKA (reference sequence). The germline V and J ends were trimmed by 0 bases and 1 base, with 15 bases remaining between them.

Written as DNA, the CDR3 is TGCAGCGGGGGCGATCGACCTTTTTACAATGAGCAGTTCTTC. This gives the protein CSGGDRPFYNEQFF. This sequence joins TRBV29-1 and TRBJ2-1; maybe TRBD1 (5 bases). The length of the CDR3 is 14 residues. CDR1 SQVTM and CDR2 ANQGSEA come from the germline V gene. V lost 7 bases, J lost 4 bases, and 17 bases lay in between.

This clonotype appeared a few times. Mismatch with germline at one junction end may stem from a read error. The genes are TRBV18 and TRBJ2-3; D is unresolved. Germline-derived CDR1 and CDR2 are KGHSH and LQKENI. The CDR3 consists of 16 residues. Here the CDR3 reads CAGSPLGQDLTDTQYF. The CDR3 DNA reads TGTGCCGGCTCACCACTTGGGCAAGACCTCACAGATACGCAGTATTTT.

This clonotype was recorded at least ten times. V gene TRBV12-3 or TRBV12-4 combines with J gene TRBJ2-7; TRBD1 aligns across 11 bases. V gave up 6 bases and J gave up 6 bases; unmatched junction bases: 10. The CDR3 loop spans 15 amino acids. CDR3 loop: CASSVVRGQGGEQYF. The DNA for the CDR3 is TGTGCCAGCAGCGTTGTAAGGGGACAGGGGGGCGAGCAGTACTTC.

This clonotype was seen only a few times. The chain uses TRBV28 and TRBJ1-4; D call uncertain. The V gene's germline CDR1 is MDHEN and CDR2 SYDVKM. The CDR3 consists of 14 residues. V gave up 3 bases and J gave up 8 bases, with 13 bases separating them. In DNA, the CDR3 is TGTGCCAGCAGTTTTAATCCAGAGAGGGAAAAACTGTTTTTT. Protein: CASSFNPEREKLFF.

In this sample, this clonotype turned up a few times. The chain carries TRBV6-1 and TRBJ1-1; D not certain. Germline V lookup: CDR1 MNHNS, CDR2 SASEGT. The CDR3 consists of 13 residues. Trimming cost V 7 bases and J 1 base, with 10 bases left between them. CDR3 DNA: TGTGCCAGCACTAGGGCGGAGAACACTGAAGCTTTCTTT. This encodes CASTRAENTEAFF.